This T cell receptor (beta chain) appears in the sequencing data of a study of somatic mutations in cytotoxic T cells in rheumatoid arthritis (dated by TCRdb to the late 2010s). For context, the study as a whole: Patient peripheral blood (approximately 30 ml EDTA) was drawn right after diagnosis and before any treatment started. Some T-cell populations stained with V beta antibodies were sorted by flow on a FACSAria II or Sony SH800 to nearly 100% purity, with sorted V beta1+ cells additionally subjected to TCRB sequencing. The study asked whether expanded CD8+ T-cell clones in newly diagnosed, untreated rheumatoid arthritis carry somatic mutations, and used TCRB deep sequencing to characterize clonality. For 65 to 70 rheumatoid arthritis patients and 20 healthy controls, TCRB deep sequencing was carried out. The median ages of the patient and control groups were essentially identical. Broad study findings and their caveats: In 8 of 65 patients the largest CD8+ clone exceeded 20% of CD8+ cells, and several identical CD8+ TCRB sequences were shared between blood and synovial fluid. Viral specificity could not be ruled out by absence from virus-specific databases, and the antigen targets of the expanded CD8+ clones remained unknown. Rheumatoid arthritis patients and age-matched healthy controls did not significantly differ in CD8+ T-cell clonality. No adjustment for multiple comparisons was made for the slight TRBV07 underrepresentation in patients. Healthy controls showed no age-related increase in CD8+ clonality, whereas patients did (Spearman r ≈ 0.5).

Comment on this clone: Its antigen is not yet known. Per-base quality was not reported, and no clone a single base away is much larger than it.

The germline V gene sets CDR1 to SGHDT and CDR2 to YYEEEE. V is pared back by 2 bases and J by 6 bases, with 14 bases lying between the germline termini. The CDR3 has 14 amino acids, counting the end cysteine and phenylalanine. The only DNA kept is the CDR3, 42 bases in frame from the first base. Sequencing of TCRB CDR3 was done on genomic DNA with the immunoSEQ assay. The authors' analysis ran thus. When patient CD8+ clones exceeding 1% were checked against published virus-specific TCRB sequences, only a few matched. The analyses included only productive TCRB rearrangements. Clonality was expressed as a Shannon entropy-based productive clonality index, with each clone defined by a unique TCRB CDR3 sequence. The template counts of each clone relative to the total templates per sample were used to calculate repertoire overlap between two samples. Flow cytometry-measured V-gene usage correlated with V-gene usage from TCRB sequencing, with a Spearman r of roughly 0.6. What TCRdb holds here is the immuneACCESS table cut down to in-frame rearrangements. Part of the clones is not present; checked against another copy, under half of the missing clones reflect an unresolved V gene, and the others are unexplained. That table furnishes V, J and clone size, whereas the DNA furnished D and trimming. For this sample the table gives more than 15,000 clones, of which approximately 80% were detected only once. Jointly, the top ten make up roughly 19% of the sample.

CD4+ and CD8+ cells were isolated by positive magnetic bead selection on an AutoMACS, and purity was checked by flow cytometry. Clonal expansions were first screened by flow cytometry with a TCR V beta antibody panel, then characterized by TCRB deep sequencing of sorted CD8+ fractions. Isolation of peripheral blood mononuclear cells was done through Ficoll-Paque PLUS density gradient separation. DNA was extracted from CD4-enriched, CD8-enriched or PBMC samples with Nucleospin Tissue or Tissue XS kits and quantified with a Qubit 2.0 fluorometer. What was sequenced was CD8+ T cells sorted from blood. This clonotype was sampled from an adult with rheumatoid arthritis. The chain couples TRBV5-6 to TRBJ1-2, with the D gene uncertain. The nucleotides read TGTGCCAGCAGCTTCCTGAGATCGCCCAATGGCTACACCTTC. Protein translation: CASSFLRSPNGYTF. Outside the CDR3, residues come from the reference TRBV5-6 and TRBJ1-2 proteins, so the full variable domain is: DAGVTQSPTHLIKTRGQQVTLRCSPKSGHDTVSWYQQALGQGPQFIFQYYEEEERQRGNFPDRFSGHQFPNYSSELNVNALLLGDSALYLCASSFLRSPNGYTFGSGTRLTVV.